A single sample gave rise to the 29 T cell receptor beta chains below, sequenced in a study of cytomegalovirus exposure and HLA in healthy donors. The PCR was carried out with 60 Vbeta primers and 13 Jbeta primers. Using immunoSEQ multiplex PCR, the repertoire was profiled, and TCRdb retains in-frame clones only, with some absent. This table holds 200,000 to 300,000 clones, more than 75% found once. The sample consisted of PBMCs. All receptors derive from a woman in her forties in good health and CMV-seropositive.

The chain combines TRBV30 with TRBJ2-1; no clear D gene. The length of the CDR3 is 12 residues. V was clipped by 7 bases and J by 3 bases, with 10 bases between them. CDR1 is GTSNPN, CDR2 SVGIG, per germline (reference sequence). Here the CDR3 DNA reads TGTGCCTTCACGGTTGACTACAATGAGCAGTTCTTC. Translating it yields CAFTVDYNEQFF.

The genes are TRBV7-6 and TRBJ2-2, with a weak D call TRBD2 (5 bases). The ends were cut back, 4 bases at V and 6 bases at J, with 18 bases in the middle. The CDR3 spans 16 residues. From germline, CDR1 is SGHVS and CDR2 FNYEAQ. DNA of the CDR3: TGTGCCAGCAGCTCTTTAACCGGGATATCATCCGGGGAGCTGTTTTTT. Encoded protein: CASSSLTGISSGELFF.

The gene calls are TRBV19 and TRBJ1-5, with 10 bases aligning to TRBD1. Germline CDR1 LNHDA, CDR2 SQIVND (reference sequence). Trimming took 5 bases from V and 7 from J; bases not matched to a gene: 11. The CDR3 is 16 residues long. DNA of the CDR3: TGTGCCAGTAGTCCACGACAGGGGGCCTTGGGACAGCCCCAGCATTTT. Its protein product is CASSPRQGALGQPQHF.

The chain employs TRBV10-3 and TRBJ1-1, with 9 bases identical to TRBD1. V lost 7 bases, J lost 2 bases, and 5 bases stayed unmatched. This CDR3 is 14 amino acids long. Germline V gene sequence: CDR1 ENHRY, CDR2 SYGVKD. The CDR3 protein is CAITKDRGNTEAFF. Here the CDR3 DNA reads TGTGCCATCACCAAGGACAGGGGCAACACTGAAGCTTTCTTT.

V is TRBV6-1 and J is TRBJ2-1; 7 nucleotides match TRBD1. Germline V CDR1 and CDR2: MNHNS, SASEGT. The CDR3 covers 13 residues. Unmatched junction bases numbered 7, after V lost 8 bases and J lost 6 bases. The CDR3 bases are TGTGCCAGCGGGAGACAGGGAACCAATGAGCAGTTCTTC. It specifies CASGRQGTNEQFF.

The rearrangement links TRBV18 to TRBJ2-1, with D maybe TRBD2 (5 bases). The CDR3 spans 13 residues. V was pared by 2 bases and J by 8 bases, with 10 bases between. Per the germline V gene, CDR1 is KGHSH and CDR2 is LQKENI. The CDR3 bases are TGTGCCAGCTCACCAGGGGAGCCCGATGAGCAGTTCTTC. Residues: CASSPGEPDEQFF.

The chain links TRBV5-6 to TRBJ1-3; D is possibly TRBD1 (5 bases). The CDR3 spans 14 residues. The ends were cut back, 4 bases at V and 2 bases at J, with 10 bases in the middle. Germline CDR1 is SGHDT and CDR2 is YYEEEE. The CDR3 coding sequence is TGTGCCAGCAGCCAGGGAATAGCTGGAAACACCATATATTTT. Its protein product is CASSQGIAGNTIYF. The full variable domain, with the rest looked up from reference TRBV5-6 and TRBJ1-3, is DAGVTQSPTHLIKTRGQQVTLRCSPKSGHDTVSWYQQALGQGPQFIFQYYEEEERQRGNFPDRFSGHQFPNYSSELNVNALLLGDSALYLCASSQGIAGNTIYFGEGSWLTVV.

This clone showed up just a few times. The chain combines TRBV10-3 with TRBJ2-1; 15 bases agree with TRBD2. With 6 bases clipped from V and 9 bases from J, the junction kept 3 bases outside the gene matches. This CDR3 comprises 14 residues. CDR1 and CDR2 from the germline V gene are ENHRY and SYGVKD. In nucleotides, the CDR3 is TGTGCCATCAGGGGACTAGCGGGAGGAACTGAGCAGTTCTTC. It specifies CAIRGLAGGTEQFF.

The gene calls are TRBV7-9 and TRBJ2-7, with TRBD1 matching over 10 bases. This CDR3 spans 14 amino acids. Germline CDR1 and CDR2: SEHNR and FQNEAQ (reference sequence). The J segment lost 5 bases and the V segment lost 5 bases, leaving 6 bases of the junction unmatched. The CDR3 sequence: CASSIGTGVHEQYF. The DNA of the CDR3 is TGTGCCAGCAGCATCGGGACAGGGGTCCACGAGCAGTACTTC.

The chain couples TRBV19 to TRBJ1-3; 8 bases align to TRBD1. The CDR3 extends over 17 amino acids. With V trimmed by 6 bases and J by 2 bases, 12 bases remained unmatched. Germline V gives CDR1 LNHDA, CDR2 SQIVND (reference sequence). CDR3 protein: CASRPLSSGGPGNTIYF. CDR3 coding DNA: TGTGCCAGTAGACCATTGTCCTCAGGGGGCCCTGGAAACACCATATATTTT.

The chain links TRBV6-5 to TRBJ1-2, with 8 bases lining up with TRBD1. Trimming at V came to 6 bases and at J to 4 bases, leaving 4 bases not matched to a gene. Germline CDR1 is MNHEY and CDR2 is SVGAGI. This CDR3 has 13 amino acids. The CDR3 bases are TGTGCCAGCAGCCGGACAGGGATCTATGGCTACACCTTC. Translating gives CASSRTGIYGYTF.

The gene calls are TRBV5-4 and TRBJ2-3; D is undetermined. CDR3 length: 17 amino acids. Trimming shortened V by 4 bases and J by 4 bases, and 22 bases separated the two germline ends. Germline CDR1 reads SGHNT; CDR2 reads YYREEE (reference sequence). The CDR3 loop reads CASSRRRLPLDADTQYF. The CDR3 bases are TGTGCCAGCAGCCGGAGACGACTCCCCCTTGACGCAGATACGCAGTATTTT.

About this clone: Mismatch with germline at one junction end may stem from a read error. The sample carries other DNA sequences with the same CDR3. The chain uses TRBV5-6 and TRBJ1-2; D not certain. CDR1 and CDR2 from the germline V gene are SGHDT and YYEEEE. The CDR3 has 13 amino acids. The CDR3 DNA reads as TGTGCCAGCAGCTTACGAGCTAACTACGGCTACACCTTC. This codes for CASSLRANYGYTF.

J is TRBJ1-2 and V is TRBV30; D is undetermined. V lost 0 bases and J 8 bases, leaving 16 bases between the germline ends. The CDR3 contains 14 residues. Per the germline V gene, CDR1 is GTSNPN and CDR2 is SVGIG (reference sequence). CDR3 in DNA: TGTGCCTGGAGTGTACGTGGGGAGACGGGGGGCTACACCTTC. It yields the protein CAWSVRGETGGYTF.

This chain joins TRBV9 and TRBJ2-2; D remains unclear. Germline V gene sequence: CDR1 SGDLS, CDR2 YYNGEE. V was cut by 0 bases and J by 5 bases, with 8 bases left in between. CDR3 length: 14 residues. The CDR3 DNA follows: TGTGCCAGCAGCGTAGATCTAGTTACCGGGGAGCTGTTTTTT. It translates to CASSVDLVTGELFF.

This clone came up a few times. The CDR3 DNA is TGTGCCAGCAGCTTAATGGGCCAACCCCCCGGGGAGCTGTTTTTT. Its protein product is CASSLMGQPPGELFF. The chain couples TRBV7-2 to TRBJ2-2; D is unresolved. Trimming removed 2 bases from V and 6 bases from J, with 13 bases in between. CDR3 length: 15 amino acids. From germline, CDR1 is SGHTA and CDR2 FQGNSA.

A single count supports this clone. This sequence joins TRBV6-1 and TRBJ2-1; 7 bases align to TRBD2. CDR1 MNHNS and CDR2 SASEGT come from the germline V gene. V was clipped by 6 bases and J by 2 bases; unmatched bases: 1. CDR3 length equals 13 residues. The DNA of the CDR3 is TGTGCCAGCAGGGGGGGGACCTACAATGAGCAGTTCTTC. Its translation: CASRGGTYNEQFF.

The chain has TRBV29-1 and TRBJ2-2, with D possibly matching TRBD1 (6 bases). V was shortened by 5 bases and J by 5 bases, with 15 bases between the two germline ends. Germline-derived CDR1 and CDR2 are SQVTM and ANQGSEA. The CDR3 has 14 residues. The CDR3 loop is CSVKGQGSTGELFF. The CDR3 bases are TGCAGCGTTAAGGGGCAGGGGTCAACCGGGGAGCTGTTTTTT.

The CDR3, as DNA: TGTGCCAGCACCCCAGGACTGGGCACCGGGGAGCTGTTTTTT. Protein sequence: CASTPGLGTGELFF. The chain carries TRBV18 and TRBJ2-2; tentatively, D is TRBD2 (5 bases). Germline V gene data show CDR1 as KGHSH and CDR2 as LQKENI. The V end was cut by 8 bases, the J end by 4 bases, with 14 bases between. The CDR3 spans 14 residues.

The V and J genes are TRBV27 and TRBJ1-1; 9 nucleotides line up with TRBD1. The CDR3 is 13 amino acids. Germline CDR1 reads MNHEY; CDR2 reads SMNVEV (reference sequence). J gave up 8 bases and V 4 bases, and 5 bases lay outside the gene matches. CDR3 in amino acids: CASSSWTGEEAFF. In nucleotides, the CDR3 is TGTGCCAGCAGTTCCTGGACAGGGGAGGAAGCTTTCTTT.

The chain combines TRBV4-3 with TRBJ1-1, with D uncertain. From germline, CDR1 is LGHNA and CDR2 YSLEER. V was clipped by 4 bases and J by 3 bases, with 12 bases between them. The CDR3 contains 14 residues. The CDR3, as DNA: TGCGCCAGCAGCCCGAAGTGGCGGGACACTGAAGCTTTCTTT. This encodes CASSPKWRDTEAFF.

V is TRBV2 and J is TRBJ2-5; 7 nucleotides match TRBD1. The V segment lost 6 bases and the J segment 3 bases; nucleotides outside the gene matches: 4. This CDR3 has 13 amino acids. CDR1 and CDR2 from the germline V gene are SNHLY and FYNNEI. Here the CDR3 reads CASRETGKETQYF. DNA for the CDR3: TGTGCCAGCAGGGAGACAGGGAAAGAGACCCAGTACTTC.

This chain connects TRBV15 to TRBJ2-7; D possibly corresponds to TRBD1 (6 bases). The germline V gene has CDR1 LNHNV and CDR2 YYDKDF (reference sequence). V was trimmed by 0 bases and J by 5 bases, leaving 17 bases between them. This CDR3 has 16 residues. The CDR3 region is CATSREQGSTGNEQYF. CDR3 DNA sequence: TGTGCCACCAGCAGAGAGCAGGGATCTACAGGGAACGAGCAGTACTTC.

Here the CDR3 DNA reads TGTGCCAGCAGCAAAATGCGGCGTTTTCCCTACGAGCAGTACTTC. Residues: CASSKMRRFPYEQYF. The chain is built from TRBV21-1 and TRBJ2-7; no DNA check was done on the table's D call, TRBD2. TRBV21-1 corresponds to a pseudogene. This CDR3 comprises 15 residues.

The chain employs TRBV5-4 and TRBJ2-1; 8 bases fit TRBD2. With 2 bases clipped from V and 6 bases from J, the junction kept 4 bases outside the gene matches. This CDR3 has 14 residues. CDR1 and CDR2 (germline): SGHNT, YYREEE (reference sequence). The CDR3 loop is CASSFRAGVNEQFF. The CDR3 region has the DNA TGTGCCAGCAGCTTCCGAGCGGGAGTCAATGAGCAGTTCTTC.

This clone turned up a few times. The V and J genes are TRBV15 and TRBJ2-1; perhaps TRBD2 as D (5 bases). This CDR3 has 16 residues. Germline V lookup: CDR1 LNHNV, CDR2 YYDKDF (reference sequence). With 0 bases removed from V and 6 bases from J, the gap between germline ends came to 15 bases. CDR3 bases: TGTGCCACCAGCAGAGATCCTACTAGAGGCGGCAATGAGCAGTTCTTC. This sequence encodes CATSRDPTRGGNEQFF. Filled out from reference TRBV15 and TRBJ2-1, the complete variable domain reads DAMVIQNPRYQVTQFGKPVTLSCSQTLNHNVMYWYQQKSSQAPKLLFHYYDKDFNNEADTPDNFQSRRPNTSFCFLDIRSPGLGDTAMYLCATSRDPTRGGNEQFFGPGTRLTVL.

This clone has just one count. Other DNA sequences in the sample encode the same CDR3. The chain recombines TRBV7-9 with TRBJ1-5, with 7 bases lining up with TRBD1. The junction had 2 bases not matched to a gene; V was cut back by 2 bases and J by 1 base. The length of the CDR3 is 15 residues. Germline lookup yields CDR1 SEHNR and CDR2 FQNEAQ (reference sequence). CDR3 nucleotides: TGTGCCAGCAGCTTAACAGGGGCAAGCAATCAGCCCCAGCATTTT. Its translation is CASSLTGASNQPQHF.

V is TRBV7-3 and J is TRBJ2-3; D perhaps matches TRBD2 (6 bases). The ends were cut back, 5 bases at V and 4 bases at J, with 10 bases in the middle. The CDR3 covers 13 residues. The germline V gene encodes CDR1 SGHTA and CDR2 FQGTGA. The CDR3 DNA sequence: TGTGCCAGCAGCGGAGGGCCAGCAGATACGCAGTATTTT. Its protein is CASSGGPADTQYF.

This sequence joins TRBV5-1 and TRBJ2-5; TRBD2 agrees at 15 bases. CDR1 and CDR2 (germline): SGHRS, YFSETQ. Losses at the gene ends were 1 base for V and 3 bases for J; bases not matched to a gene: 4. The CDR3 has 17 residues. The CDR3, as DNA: TGCGCCAGCAGCTTGTCGGGACTAGCGGGAGGAAAAGAGACCCAGTACTTC. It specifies CASSLSGLAGGKETQYF. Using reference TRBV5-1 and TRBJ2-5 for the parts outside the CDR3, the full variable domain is KAGVTQTPRYLIKTRGQQVTLSCSPISGHRSVSWYQQTPGQGLQFLFEYFSETQRNKGNFPGRFSGRQFSNSRSEMNVSTLELGDSALYLCASSLSGLAGGKETQYFGPGTRLLVL.